In its sample, the clone carrying this T cell receptor (beta chain) was seen many times. The source of the sample is a study of early T cells in non-severe SARS-CoV-2 infection. About the research overall: The study sequenced bulk RNA from unsorted whole blood, with chains unpaired.

CDR3 size: 11 residues. Germline V CDR1 and CDR2: MNHNS, SASEGT. Deletions cut 8 bases from V and 6 bases from J, with 11 bases between. TCRdb analysed the 5' RACE reads with MiXCR anew, one entry per CDR3 protein. The sample yields tens of thousands of distinct CDR3 sequences, roughly 6% seen once. The sequenced sample consisted of whole blood. V gene TRBV6-1 combines with J gene TRBJ2-7; D uncertain. This sequence originates from an adult who was a healthcare worker with PCR-confirmed SARS-CoV-2 infection or an uninfected control (not recorded which). The chain's CDR3 is CASLGGIEQYF. As DNA, the CDR3 is TGTGCCAGCTTGGGCGGAATCGAGCAGTACTTC.